These 29 T cell receptor beta chains originate from one sample sequenced in a study of prognosis after radiotherapy for stage I lung cancer. Two-round multiplex PCR amplified TCR beta CDR3 from genomic DNA. Used in first-round PCR were primers specific to each TRBV and TRBJ gene. TCRdb ran MiXCR on the multiplex PCR reads and lists one entry per CDR3 protein. The profile shows roughly 26,000 distinct CDR3 sequences, around 30% of them singletons. This sample comprised PBMCs, obtained before or after stereotactic body radiation therapy (not recorded which). These receptors were taken from a donor of 50 years or more with non-small cell lung cancer.

This clonotype was recorded at least ten times. The chain is built from TRBV18 and TRBJ1-1; 10 nucleotides line up with TRBD1. Germline V gene data show CDR1 as KGHSH and CDR2 as LQKENI. Trimming cost V 4 bases and J 5 bases; bases outside gene matches: 4. The CDR3 totals 14 residues. Here the CDR3 reads CASSQTGGETEAFF. The CDR3 DNA follows: TGTGCCAGCTCACAGACAGGGGGCGAGACTGAAGCTTTCTTT.

This chain connects TRBV6-1 to TRBJ2-7, with D possibly matching TRBD2 (7 bases). The CDR3 length is 14 residues. The V and J ends lost 5 bases and 5 bases respectively, with 16 bases between them. CDR1 is MNHNS and CDR2 is SASEGT in the germline V gene. The CDR3 sequence is CASSRAGHMNEQYF. The CDR3 DNA reads TGTGCCAGCAGTCGAGCGGGACACATGAACGAGCAGTACTTC.

This clonotype was seen many times. The V and J genes are TRBV19 and TRBJ2-1; 10 bases fit TRBD2. V dropped 3 bases and J dropped 7; count of bases not matched to a gene: 9. The CDR3 loop spans 16 amino acids. Germline CDR1 LNHDA, CDR2 SQIVND (reference sequence). CDR3: CASSMASGSTGNEQFF. CDR3 bases: TGTGCCAGTAGTATGGCTAGCGGGAGTACTGGGAATGAGCAGTTCTTC.

This clonotype has at least ten counts. This chain links TRBV9 with TRBJ1-1, with D tentatively TRBD1 (5 bases). V was shortened by 4 bases and J by 1 base, with 14 bases between the two germline ends. CDR1 and CDR2 (germline): SGDLS, YYNGEE. The CDR3 runs to 15 residues. CDR3 sequence reads: CASSKTGTQNTEAFF. The DNA of the CDR3 is TGTGCCAGCAGCAAAACCGGGACCCAGAACACTGAAGCTTTCTTT. The full variable domain, with the rest looked up from reference TRBV9 and TRBJ1-1, is DSGVTQTPKHLITATGQRVTLRCSPRSGDLSVYWYQQSLDQGLQFLIQYYNGEERAKGNILERFSAQQFPDLHSELNLSSLELGDSALYFCASSKTGTQNTEAFFGQGTRLTVV.

Many counts were recorded for this clonotype. The V and J genes are TRBV7-2 and TRBJ2-7, with 14 bases fitting TRBD2. Germline V CDR1 and CDR2: SGHTA, FQGNSA. V shed 6 bases and J 2 bases; nucleotides not matched to a gene: 3. CDR3 size: 15 residues. CDR3 bases: TGTGCCAGCAGTAGACTAGCGGGAGGGACCTACGAGCAGTACTTC. Protein: CASSRLAGGTYEQYF.

This chain connects TRBV5-1 to TRBJ2-7, with D possibly TRBD2 on 5 matching bases. The germline CDR1 and CDR2 sequences are SGHRS and YFSETQ. The CDR3 covers 16 residues. The V end was cut by 0 bases, the J end by 3 bases, with 16 bases between. CDR3 amino acids: CASSLDYSSGGYEQYF. The CDR3, as DNA: TGCGCCAGCAGCTTGGACTACAGTTCCGGAGGCTACGAGCAGTACTTC.

The J gene is TRBJ2-2, the V gene TRBV11-2; 7 bases are shared with TRBD1. Germline V CDR1 and CDR2: SGHAT, FQNNGV. CDR3 length: 15 amino acids. The junction had 11 bases not matched to a gene; V was cut back by 6 bases and J by 7 bases. CDR3 residues: CASRPGEQGFGELFF. DNA of the CDR3: TGTGCCAGCAGACCAGGAGAACAGGGGTTCGGGGAGCTGTTTTTT.

To note about this clonotype: Given a far larger clone just one base away, this is likely a sequencing read error. This sequence joins TRBV6-4 and TRBJ1-6, with a possible D match to TRBD1 (5 bases). Germline CDR1 and CDR2: MRHNA and SNTAGT. This CDR3 is built from 15 residues. The CDR3 loop reads CASSTDRPANSPIHF. The CDR3 nucleotides read TGTGCCAGCAGTACCGACAGACCCGCTAATTCACCCATCCACTTT.

This clonotype came up many times. The chain is built from TRBV28 and TRBJ2-7, with 8 positions matching TRBD2. The CDR3 length is 15 residues. Unmatched junction bases numbered 11, after V lost 6 bases and J lost 4 bases. Germline V gives CDR1 MDHEN, CDR2 SYDVKM. CDR3 sequence (DNA): TGTGCCAGCAGCCCCCCCGGACTAGCATTATACGAGCAGTACTTC. This gives the protein CASSPPGLALYEQYF.

This clonotype has at least ten counts. This chain links TRBV12-3 or TRBV12-4 with TRBJ1-1; the D is unclear. V dropped 8 bases and J dropped 4 bases, with 17 bases sitting between them. CDR3 size: 14 residues. The CDR3 DNA reads as TGTGCCAGCGGTCGCGCTACGGAATCCACTGAAGCTTTCTTT. Amino acids: CASGRATESTEAFF.

This clonotype has ten or more counts. This rearrangement joins TRBV18 to TRBJ1-6; 9 bases agree with TRBD1. Per germline, CDR1 KGHSH and CDR2 LQKENI. V was clipped by 5 bases and J by 8 bases; unmatched bases: 4. This CDR3 region has 14 residues. CDR3 region: CASSTTGGDSPLHF. The DNA for the CDR3 is TGTGCCAGCTCAACGACAGGGGGAGATTCACCCCTCCACTTT.

This clonotype was detected ten times or more. CDR3 loop: CASTWQRNTGELFF. The CDR3 DNA reads as TGTGCCAGTACCTGGCAGCGTAACACCGGGGAGCTGTTTTTT. The chain joins TRBV19 to TRBJ2-2; D gene ambiguous. The CDR3 sequence is 14 residues long. Germline assignment: CDR1 LNHDA and CDR2 SQIVND (reference sequence). Trimming removed 7 bases from V and 2 bases from J, with 11 bases in between.

This clonotype has ten or more counts. A clone one base away is much larger, so this may be a read error. This chain links TRBV28 with TRBJ2-7; D may be TRBD2 (6 bases). The CDR3 extends over 13 amino acids. Trimming pared 6 bases from V and 2 bases from J, leaving 11 bases between. Germline V gene data show CDR1 as MDHEN and CDR2 as SYDVKM. The CDR3 coding sequence is TGTGCCAGCAGGCTCACGGGGGCCTACGAGCAGTACTTC. This translates into CASRLTGAYEQYF.

This clonotype was counted many times. The genes are TRBV30 and TRBJ1-5; possibly TRBD1 for D (6 bases). The germline V gene encodes CDR1 GTSNPN and CDR2 SVGIG (reference sequence). This CDR3 has 13 residues. Trimming cost V 1 base and J 5 bases, with 9 bases left between them. The CDR3 here is CAWSEQGYQPQHF. The DNA of the CDR3 is TGTGCCTGGAGTGAACAGGGCTATCAGCCCCAGCATTTT. Drawing the rest from reference TRBV30 and TRBJ1-5, the complete variable domain is SQTIHQWPATLVQPVGSPLSLECTVEGTSNPNLYWYRQAAGRGLQLLFYSVGIGQISSEVPQNLSASRPQDRQFILSSKKLLLSDSGFYLCAWSEQGYQPQHFGDGTRLSIL.

As to this clonotype: This likely came from a read error, as a far larger clone is one base away. The gene calls are TRBV6-9 and TRBJ1-1, with D possibly matching TRBD1 (5 bases). Germline CDR1 and CDR2: MNHGY and SVAAGI. The CDR3 loop spans 14 amino acids. This CDR3 reads CASIYDNKGPEAFF. The DNA for the CDR3 is TGTGCCAGCATTTATGACAACAAGGGACCTGAAGCTTTCTTT.

This clonotype was detected many times. This chain joins TRBV12-3 or TRBV12-4 and TRBJ2-2, with D perhaps matching TRBD1 or TRBD2 (5 bases each). Trimming left V 4 bases short and J 6 bases short, with 21 bases between. The CDR3 extends over 17 amino acids. This CDR3 reads CASSYLVGVAGPGELFF. The CDR3 nucleotides read TGTGCCAGCAGTTACCTTGTGGGGGTTGCAGGTCCCGGGGAGCTGTTTTTT.

Many counts were recorded for this clonotype. This chain uses TRBV27 with TRBJ2-5, with no clear D. The CDR3 is 16 residues long. Germline V lookup: CDR1 MNHEY, CDR2 SMNVEV (reference sequence). The V end lost 0 bases, the J end lost 5 bases, and 16 bases lay between the germline ends. CDR3 DNA sequence: TGTGCCAGCAGTTTATCGAGTACCTTCCCCAGCGAGACCCAGTACTTC. It codes for CASSLSSTFPSETQYF.

Worth noting for this clonotype: This is likely an artifact of a read error, given a far larger clone one base away. The chain recombines TRBV6-8 with TRBJ2-7, with D perhaps TRBD1 (5 bases). The V end lost 7 bases, the J end lost 2 bases, and 15 bases lay between the germline ends. This CDR3 is 14 amino acids long. Germline V lookup: CDR1 MNHGY, CDR2 SAAAGT. CDR3 sequence reads: CASTPSQVTYEQYF. CDR3 DNA sequence: TGTGCCAGCACCCCCTCACAGGTCACCTACGAGCAGTACTTC.

This clonotype occurred many times. The chain employs TRBV3-1 and TRBJ2-1; 7 nucleotides match TRBD1. Germline assignment: CDR1 LGHDT and CDR2 YNNKEL (reference sequence). The CDR3 runs 14 residues. V gave up 8 bases and J gave up 0 bases; unmatched junction bases: 4. CDR3 region: CASQDRSSYNEQFF. CDR3 nucleotides: TGTGCCAGCCAGGACAGGAGCTCCTACAATGAGCAGTTCTTC.

This clonotype was counted ten times or more. J is TRBJ1-2 and V is TRBV29-1; TRBD1 matches at 8 bases. This CDR3 has 11 residues. Trimming removed 7 bases from V and 8 bases from J; junction bases left unmatched: 6. The V gene's germline CDR1 is SQVTM and CDR2 ANQGSEA. Here the CDR3 reads CSGATGGGYTF. CDR3 sequence (DNA): TGCAGCGGAGCTACAGGGGGAGGCTACACCTTC.

Many counts were recorded for this clonotype. The chain is built from TRBV11-2 and TRBJ1-1; D gene unclear. This CDR3 spans 15 amino acids. Germline assignment: CDR1 SGHAT and CDR2 FQNNGV. The V end was cut by 5 bases, the J end by 4 bases, with 17 bases between. Here the CDR3 DNA reads TGTGCCAGCAGCAGTGCTCGGACCTCGGGCACTGAAGCTTTCTTT. Residues: CASSSARTSGTEAFF.

Many counts were recorded for this clonotype. The V call is TRBV2, the J call TRBJ1-2; D not certain. The CDR3 extends over 13 amino acids. Trimming left V 1 base short and J 3 bases short, with 6 bases between. From germline, CDR1 is SNHLY and CDR2 FYNNEI. The CDR3 region has the DNA TGTGCCAGCAGTGAAGGGGGATACTATGGCTACACCTTC. It specifies CASSEGGYYGYTF.

The genes are TRBV5-1 and TRBJ2-7, with 8 positions matching TRBD1. The CDR3 extends over 15 amino acids. CDR1 SGHRS and CDR2 YFSETQ come from the germline V gene. The trim removed 1 base at V and 0 bases at J, leaving 3 bases unmatched. The chain's CDR3 is CASSLTGGTSYEQYF. The CDR3 nucleotides read TGCGCCAGCAGCTTGACAGGGGGAACCTCCTACGAGCAGTACTTC. The entire variable domain, with the rest obtained from reference TRBV5-1 and TRBJ2-7, is as follows: KAGVTQTPRYLIKTRGQQVTLSCSPISGHRSVSWYQQTPGQGLQFLFEYFSETQRNKGNFPGRFSGRQFSNSRSEMNVSTLELGDSALYLCASSLTGGTSYEQYFGPGTRLTVT.

The chain uses TRBV2 and TRBJ2-3, with a weak D call TRBD1 (6 bases). Per germline, CDR1 SNHLY and CDR2 FYNNEI. This CDR3 is 12 amino acids long. V lost 3 bases to trimming and J lost 6 bases, with 7 bases between them. The CDR3 region has the DNA TGTGCCAGCAGTGACAGGGGCGATACGCAGTATTTT. Translation gives CASSDRGDTQYF. The full variable domain, in which reference TRBV2 and TRBJ2-3 provide the parts outside the CDR3, is EPEVTQTPSHQVTQMGQEVILRCVPISNHLYFYWYRQILGQKVEFLVSFYNNEISEKSEIFDDQFSVERPDGSNFTLKIRSTKLEDSAMYFCASSDRGDTQYFGPGTRLTVL.

This clonotype occurred a few times. This chain uses TRBV4-1 with TRBJ2-7; D assignment may be TRBD1 or TRBD2 (5 bases each). With 0 bases removed from V and 0 bases from J, the gap between germline ends came to 18 bases. Germline V gene lookup returns CDR1 MGHRA and CDR2 YSYEKL. This CDR3 is 18 amino acids long. CDR3 residues: CASSQDQDGASLSYEQYF. The CDR3 DNA sequence: TGCGCCAGCAGCCAAGATCAGGACGGGGCCAGCCTCTCCTACGAGCAGTACTTC.

This clonotype appeared once. The chain couples TRBV30 to TRBJ1-5; no firm D call. The germline CDR1 and CDR2 sequences are GTSNPN and SVGIG (reference sequence). The germline V and J ends were trimmed by 2 bases and 2 bases, with 4 bases remaining between them. This CDR3 region has 12 residues. In DNA, the CDR3 is TGTGCCTGGAGTCTACGCAATCAGCCCCAGCATTTT. This sequence encodes CAWSLRNQPQHF. The complete variable domain, with remaining parts taken from reference TRBV30 and TRBJ1-5, reads SQTIHQWPATLVQPVGSPLSLECTVEGTSNPNLYWYRQAAGRGLQLLFYSVGIGQISSEVPQNLSASRPQDRQFILSSKKLLLSDSGFYLCAWSLRNQPQHFGDGTRLSIL.

On this clonotype: A much larger clone is a single base away; this may be a read error. The genes are TRBV18 and TRBJ1-2; 12 bases match TRBD1. From germline, CDR1 is KGHSH and CDR2 LQKENI. V lost 0 bases, J lost 2 bases, and 1 base stayed unmatched. CDR3 length: 16 residues. The CDR3 sequence: CASSPPGTGGNYGYTF. Written as DNA, the CDR3 is TGTGCCAGCTCACCACCCGGGACAGGGGGCAACTATGGCTACACCTTC.

Note on this clonotype: A much larger clone lies one base from this, so it may be a read error. The chain links TRBV18 to TRBJ1-4; 7 bases map to TRBD1. Germline V gene data show CDR1 as KGHSH and CDR2 as LQKENI. This CDR3 has 13 residues. For the CDR3, the DNA is TGTGCCAGCTCAGGGGGACAGTATGAAAAACCGTTTTTT. This encodes CASSGGQYEKPFF.

The chain carries TRBV6-1 and TRBJ2-3, with 8 bases identical to TRBD2. The CDR3 loop spans 16 amino acids. Trimming cost V 6 bases and J 3 bases; bases outside gene matches: 11. The germline CDR1 and CDR2 sequences are MNHNS and SASEGT. The CDR3 DNA follows: TGTGCCAGCAGAATTACTAGCGGACTAGGGACAGATACGCAGTATTTT. Translating gives CASRITSGLGTDTQYF.